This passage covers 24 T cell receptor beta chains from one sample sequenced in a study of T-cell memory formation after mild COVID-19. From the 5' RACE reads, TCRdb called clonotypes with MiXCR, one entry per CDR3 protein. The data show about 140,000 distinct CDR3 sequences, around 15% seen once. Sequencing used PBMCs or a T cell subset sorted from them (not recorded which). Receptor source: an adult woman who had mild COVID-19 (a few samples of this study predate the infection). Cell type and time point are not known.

This CDR3 reads CASSVSGGFYEQFF. CDR3 DNA: TGTGCCAGCAGCGTTAGCGGGGGGTTCTATGAGCAGTTCTTC. This chain joins TRBV9 and TRBJ2-1; 10 bases map to TRBD2. Per the germline V gene, CDR1 is SGDLS and CDR2 is YYNGEE. CDR3 length: 14 residues. With V trimmed by 2 bases and J by 8 bases, 4 bases remained unmatched.

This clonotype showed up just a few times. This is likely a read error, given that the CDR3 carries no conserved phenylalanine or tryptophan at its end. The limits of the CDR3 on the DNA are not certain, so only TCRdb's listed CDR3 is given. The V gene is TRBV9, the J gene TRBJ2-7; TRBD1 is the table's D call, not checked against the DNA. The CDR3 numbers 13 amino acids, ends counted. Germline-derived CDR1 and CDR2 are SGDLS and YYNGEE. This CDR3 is CASSARKRTERGS.

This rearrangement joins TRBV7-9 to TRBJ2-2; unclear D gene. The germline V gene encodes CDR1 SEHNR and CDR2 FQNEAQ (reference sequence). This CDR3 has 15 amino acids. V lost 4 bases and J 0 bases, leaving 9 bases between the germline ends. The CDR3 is CASSSLTPNTGELFF. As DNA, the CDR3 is TGTGCCAGCAGCTCCCTAACACCGAACACCGGGGAGCTGTTTTTT.

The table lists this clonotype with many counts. The CDR3 bases are TGCGCCAGCAGCCAAGGATCGACAGGGGATGGCTACACCTTC. It codes for CASSQGSTGDGYTF. V usage is TRBV4-1 and J usage is TRBJ1-2; 8 nucleotides match TRBD1. In germline, CDR1 is MGHRA, CDR2 YSYEKL. V lost 1 base to trimming and J lost 6 bases; unmatched junction nucleotides: 4. This CDR3 is built from 14 residues.

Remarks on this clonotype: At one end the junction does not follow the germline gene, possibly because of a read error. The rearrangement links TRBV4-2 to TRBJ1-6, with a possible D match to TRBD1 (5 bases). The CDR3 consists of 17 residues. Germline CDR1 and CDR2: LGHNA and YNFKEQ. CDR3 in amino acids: CASSKEGLYSYNSPLHF. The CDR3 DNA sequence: TGTGCCAGCAGCAAAGAGGGACTATACTCCTATAATTCACCCCTCCACTTT.

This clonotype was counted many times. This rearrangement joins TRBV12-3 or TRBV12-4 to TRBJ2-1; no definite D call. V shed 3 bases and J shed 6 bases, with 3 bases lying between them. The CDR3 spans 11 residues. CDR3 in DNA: TGTGCCAGCAGTTTTTCCAATGAGCAGTTCTTC. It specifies CASSFSNEQFF.

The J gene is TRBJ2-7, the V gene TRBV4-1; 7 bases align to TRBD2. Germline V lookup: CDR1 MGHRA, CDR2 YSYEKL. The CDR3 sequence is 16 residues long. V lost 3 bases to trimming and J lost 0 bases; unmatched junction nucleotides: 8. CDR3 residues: CASSHLGAGSSYEQYF. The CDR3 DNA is TGCGCCAGCAGCCACCTGGGAGCGGGGAGCTCCTACGAGCAGTACTTC.

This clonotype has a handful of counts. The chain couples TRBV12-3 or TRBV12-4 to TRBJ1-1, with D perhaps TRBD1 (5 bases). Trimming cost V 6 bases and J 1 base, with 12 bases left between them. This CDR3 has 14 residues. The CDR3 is CASSWGGGNTEAFF. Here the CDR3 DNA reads TGTGCCAGCAGCTGGGGTGGGGGGAACACTGAAGCTTTCTTT.

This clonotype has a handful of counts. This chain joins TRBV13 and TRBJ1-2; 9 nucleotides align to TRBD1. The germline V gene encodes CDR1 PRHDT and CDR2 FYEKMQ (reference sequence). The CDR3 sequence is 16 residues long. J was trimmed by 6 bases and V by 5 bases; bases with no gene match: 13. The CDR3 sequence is CASSQGFRTGAHGYTF. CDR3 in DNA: TGTGCCAGCAGCCAGGGGTTTCGGACAGGGGCCCATGGCTACACCTTC.

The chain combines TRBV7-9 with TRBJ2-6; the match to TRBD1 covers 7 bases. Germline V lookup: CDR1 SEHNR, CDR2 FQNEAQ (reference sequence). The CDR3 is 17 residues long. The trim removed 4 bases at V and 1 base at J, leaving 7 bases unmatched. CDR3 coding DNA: TGTGCCAGCAGCTCCGCGGACAGGTGGTCTGGGGCCAACGTCCTGACTTTC. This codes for CASSSADRWSGANVLTF. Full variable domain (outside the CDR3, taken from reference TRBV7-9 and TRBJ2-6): DTGVSQNPRHKITKRGQNVTFRCDPISEHNRLYWYRQTLGQGPEFLTYFQNEAQLEKSRLLSDRFSAERPKGSFSTLEIQRTEQGDSAMYLCASSSADRWSGANVLTFGAGSRLTVL.

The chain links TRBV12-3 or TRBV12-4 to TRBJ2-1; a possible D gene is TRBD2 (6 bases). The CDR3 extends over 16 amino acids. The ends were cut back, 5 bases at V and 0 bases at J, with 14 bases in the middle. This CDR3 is CASSTGGGGSYNEQFF. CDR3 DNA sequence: TGTGCCAGCAGTACCGGGGGTGGAGGCTCCTACAATGAGCAGTTCTTC.

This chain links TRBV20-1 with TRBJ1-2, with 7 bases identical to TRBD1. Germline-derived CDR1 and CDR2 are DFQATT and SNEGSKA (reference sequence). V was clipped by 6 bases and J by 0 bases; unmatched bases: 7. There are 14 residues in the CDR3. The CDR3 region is CSAWTGLSNYGYTF. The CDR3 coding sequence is TGCAGTGCCTGGACAGGCCTCTCTAACTATGGCTACACCTTC.

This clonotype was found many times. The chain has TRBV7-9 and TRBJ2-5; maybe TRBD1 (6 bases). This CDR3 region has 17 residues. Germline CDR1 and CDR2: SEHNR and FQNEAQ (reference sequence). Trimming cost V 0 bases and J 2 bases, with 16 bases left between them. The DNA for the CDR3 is TGTGCCAGCAGCTTAGCTCAGGGGATCTTGGTTCAAGAGACCCAGTACTTC. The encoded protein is CASSLAQGILVQETQYF.

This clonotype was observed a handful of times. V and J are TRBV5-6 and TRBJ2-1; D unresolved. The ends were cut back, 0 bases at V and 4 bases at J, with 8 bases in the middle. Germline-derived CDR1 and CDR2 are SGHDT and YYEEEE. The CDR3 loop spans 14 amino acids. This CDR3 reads CASSLVKVYNEQFF. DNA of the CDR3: TGTGCCAGCAGCTTGGTAAAGGTTTACAATGAGCAGTTCTTC.

The CDR3 DNA reads TGTGCCAGCAGCTTTCCTGCGGACGGGGAGCTGTTTTTT. Protein sequence: CASSFPADGELFF. The rearrangement joins TRBV7-8 to TRBJ2-2; D not resolved. This CDR3 contains 13 residues. Germline lookup yields CDR1 SGHVS and CDR2 FQNEAQ. The ends were cut back, 3 bases at V and 7 bases at J, with 9 bases in the middle.

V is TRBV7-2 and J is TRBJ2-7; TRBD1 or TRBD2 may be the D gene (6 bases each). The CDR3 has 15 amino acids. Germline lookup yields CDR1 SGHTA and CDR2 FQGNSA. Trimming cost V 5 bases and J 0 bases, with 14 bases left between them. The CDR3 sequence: CASSLSGGHSYEQYF. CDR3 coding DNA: TGTGCCAGCAGCCTATCCGGGGGACACTCCTACGAGCAGTACTTC.

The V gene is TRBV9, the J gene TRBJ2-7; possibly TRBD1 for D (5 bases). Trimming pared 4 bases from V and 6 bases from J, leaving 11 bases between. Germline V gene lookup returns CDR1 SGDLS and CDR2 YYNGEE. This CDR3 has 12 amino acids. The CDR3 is CASSPGLSEQYF. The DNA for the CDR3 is TGTGCCAGCAGCCCAGGGTTATCCGAGCAGTACTTC.

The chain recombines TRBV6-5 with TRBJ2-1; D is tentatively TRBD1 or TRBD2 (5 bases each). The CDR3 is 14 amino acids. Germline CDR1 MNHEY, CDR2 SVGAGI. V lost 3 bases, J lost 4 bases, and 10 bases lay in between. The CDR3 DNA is TGTGCCAGCAGTTATCTTGAGGGGTACAATGAGCAGTTCTTC. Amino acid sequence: CASSYLEGYNEQFF.

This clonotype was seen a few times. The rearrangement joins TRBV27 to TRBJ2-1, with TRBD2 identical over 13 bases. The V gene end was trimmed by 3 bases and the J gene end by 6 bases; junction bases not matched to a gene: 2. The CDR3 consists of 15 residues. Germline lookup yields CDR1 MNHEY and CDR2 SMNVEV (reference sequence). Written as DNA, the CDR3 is TGTGCCAGCAGTTTTACTAGCGGGAGGGGCAATGAGCAGTTCTTC. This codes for CASSFTSGRGNEQFF.

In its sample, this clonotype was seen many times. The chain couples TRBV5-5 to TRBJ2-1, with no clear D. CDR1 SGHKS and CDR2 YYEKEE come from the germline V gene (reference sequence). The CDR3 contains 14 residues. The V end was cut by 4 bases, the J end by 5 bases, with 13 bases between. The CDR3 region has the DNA TGTGCCAGCAGCACATTACCCGGAAACAATGAGCAGTTCTTC. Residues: CASSTLPGNNEQFF.

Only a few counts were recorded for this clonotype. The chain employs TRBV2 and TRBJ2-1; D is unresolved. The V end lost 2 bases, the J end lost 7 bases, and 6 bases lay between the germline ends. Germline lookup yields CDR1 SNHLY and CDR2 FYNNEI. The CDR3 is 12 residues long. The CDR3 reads CASSENWNEQFF. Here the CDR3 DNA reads TGTGCCAGCAGTGAAAACTGGAATGAGCAGTTCTTC.

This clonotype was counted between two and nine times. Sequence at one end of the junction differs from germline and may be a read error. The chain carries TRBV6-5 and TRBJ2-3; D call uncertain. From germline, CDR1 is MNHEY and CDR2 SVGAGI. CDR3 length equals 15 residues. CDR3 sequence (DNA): TGTGCCAGCAGTGACTCCTCTACTAGCACAGATACGCAGTATTTT. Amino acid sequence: CASSDSSTSTDTQYF.

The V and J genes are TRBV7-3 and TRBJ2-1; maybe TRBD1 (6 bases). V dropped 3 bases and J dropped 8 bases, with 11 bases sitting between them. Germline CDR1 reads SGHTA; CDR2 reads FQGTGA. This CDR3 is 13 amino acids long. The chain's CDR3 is CASSLGTWDEQFF. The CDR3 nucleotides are TGTGCCAGCAGCTTGGGGACATGGGATGAGCAGTTCTTC. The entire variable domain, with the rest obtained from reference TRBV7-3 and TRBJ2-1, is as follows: GAGVSQTPSNKVTEKGKYVELRCDPISGHTALYWYRQSLGQGPEFLIYFQGTGAADDSGLPNDRFFAVRPEGSVSTLKIQRTERGDSAVYLCASSLGTWDEQFFGPGTRLTVL.

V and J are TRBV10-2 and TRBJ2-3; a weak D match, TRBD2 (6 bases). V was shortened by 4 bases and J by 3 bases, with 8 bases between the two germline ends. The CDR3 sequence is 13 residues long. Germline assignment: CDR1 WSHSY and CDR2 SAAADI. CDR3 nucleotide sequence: TGCGCCAGCAGTGCTAGCGAAACAGATACGCAGTATTTT. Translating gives CASSASETDTQYF.